The 18 T cell receptor beta chains below were found in one sample sequenced in a study of T cells in Graves' hyperthyroidism and ophthalmopathy. Amplification yielded TCR beta CDR3 regions, with RNA transcripts as the source. The HTBI primer set was used in a first-round RT-PCR of the TCR CDR3. One entry per CDR3 protein, called by TCRdb with MiXCR from the multiplex PCR reads. The table includes 660,000 or so distinct CDR3 sequences, roughly 46% detected once. Sequenced: peripheral blood or thyroid tissue (not recorded which). The receptors shown here come from an adult man with Graves' disease, either hyperthyroidism or ophthalmopathy (not recorded which).

This clonotype was picked up a small number of times. The chain carries TRBV7-9 and TRBJ2-7; 8 bases are shared with TRBD1. The CDR3 sequence is 14 residues long. The germline V gene encodes CDR1 SEHNR and CDR2 FQNEAQ (reference sequence). The ends lost 5 bases at V and 2 bases at J; junction bases unmatched: 5. In DNA, the CDR3 is TGTGCCAGCAGCGTGACAGGGGCGACCTACGAGCAGTACTTC. Protein sequence: CASSVTGATYEQYF.

CDR3 DNA sequence: TGCAGTGCTCCCGGGACAGGGAGATCAAAAATTTACGAGCAGTACTTC. Translation gives CSAPGTGRSKIYEQYF. This sequence joins TRBV20-1 and TRBJ2-7; 9 bases match TRBD1. Trimming cost V 5 bases and J 4 bases; bases outside gene matches: 15. The germline V gene encodes CDR1 DFQATT and CDR2 SNEGSKA (reference sequence). The CDR3 length is 16 residues.

As to this clonotype: This clone may be a read error of a much larger clone one base away. The chain employs TRBV2 and TRBJ2-2, with D perhaps matching TRBD1 (6 bases). CDR3 size: 15 residues. The V and J ends lost 4 bases and 7 bases respectively, with 16 bases between them. Germline CDR1 is SNHLY and CDR2 is FYNNEI. The CDR3: CASSGDGGAVGELFF. For the CDR3, the DNA is TGTGCCAGCAGTGGCGATGGGGGCGCGGTCGGGGAGCTGTTTTTT.

The gene calls are TRBV19 and TRBJ2-2; 8 positions agree with TRBD1. The CDR3 sequence is 13 residues long. With 10 bases clipped from V and 3 bases from J, the junction kept 4 bases outside the gene matches. Germline V lookup: CDR1 LNHDA, CDR2 SQIVND (reference sequence). The CDR3 DNA reads as TGTGCCACACAGGGGGAGTACACCGGGGAGCTGTTTTTT. Translation gives CATQGEYTGELFF.

J is TRBJ2-2 and V is TRBV29-1; no firm D call. The CDR3 loop spans 17 amino acids. The V and J ends lost 5 bases and 1 base respectively, with 20 bases between them. Germline loops: CDR1 SQVTM, CDR2 ANQGSEA. The CDR3 region is CSVSFEVGVLNTGELFF. CDR3 DNA: TGCAGCGTTTCTTTCGAGGTGGGCGTCCTGAACACCGGGGAGCTGTTTTTT.

In this sample, this clonotype turned up once. The V call is TRBV7-2, the J call TRBJ2-5; a weak D match, TRBD2 (6 bases). Germline V gene data show CDR1 as SGHTA and CDR2 as FQGNSA. This CDR3 is 15 amino acids long. V lost 3 bases and J 5 bases, leaving 16 bases between the germline ends. CDR3 DNA sequence: TGTGCCAGCAGCTTCGGAGGGCCGGGGTACGAGACCCAGTACTTC. Its translation: CASSFGGPGYETQYF.

A word on this clonotype: An end of the junction differs from the germline gene, which may be a read error. The chain is built from TRBV10-3 and TRBJ2-2, with D perhaps TRBD2 (6 bases). Germline V gene data show CDR1 as ENHRY and CDR2 as SYGVKD. The CDR3 is 15 amino acids. In nucleotides, the CDR3 is TGTGCCAGCAGTTACTCGGAGGGGCAGACCGGGGAGCTGTTTTTT. Translating it yields CASSYSEGQTGELFF.

The V gene is TRBV27, the J gene TRBJ1-5, with 7 bases lining up with TRBD1. The trim removed 5 bases at V and 0 bases at J, leaving 7 bases unmatched. The germline V gene encodes CDR1 MNHEY and CDR2 SMNVEV (reference sequence). The CDR3 has 16 amino acids. The CDR3 DNA follows: TGTGCCAGCAGTCCCACCTACAGGGGTAGCAATCAGCCCCAGCATTTT. Residues: CASSPTYRGSNQPQHF.

This clonotype appeared many times. This chain uses TRBV5-1 with TRBJ2-7, with 8 positions matching TRBD1. V lost 4 bases to trimming and J lost 2 bases; unmatched junction nucleotides: 5. CDR1 and CDR2 (germline): SGHRS, YFSETQ. This CDR3 spans 14 amino acids. DNA for the CDR3: TGCGCCAGCAGCCCCCGACAGGGGACCTACGAGCAGTACTTC. Encoded protein: CASSPRQGTYEQYF.

The chain combines TRBV7-2 with TRBJ1-6; D unresolved. The CDR3 contains 15 residues. The germline V gene encodes CDR1 SGHTA and CDR2 FQGNSA. V was cut by 1 base and J by 3 bases, with 7 bases left in between. The CDR3 reads CASSLVRFYNSPLHF. The CDR3 DNA is TGTGCCAGCAGCTTAGTAAGATTCTATAATTCACCCCTCCACTTT.

The V gene is TRBV7-2, the J gene TRBJ1-5; 9 bases align to TRBD1. From germline, CDR1 is SGHTA and CDR2 FQGNSA. The CDR3 is 16 residues long. V was clipped by 4 bases and J by 1 base; unmatched bases: 5. In DNA form, the CDR3 reads TGTGCCAGCAGCTCTTCCGGGACAGGGAGCAATCAGCCCCAGCATTTT. Its translation: CASSSSGTGSNQPQHF.

V is TRBV10-2 and J is TRBJ1-2; 7 nucleotides line up with TRBD1. V shed 1 base, J shed 4 bases, and the junction held 9 bases outside the gene matches. The CDR3 sequence is 16 residues long. The germline V gene has CDR1 WSHSY and CDR2 SAAADI. In DNA form, the CDR3 reads TGCGCCAGCAGTGAGTTAGTGGACAGGTTTACCTATGGCTACACCTTC. Its protein is CASSELVDRFTYGYTF.

This clonotype has more than one count but fewer than ten. This chain joins TRBV2 and TRBJ1-1; 11 bases fit TRBD1. The germline V gene has CDR1 SNHLY and CDR2 FYNNEI. This CDR3 has 15 amino acids. V lost 6 bases, J lost 3 bases, and 6 bases stayed unmatched. For the CDR3, the DNA is TGTGCCAGCAGCAGCCGGGACAGGGGGGACACTGAAGCTTTCTTT. Encoded protein: CASSSRDRGDTEAFF.

About this clonotype itself: A much larger clone lies a single base off, so this may be a read error. This chain uses TRBV9 with TRBJ1-3; a possible D gene is TRBD1 (6 bases). Germline lookup yields CDR1 SGDLS and CDR2 YYNGEE. The CDR3 is made up of 15 amino acids. The CDR3 nucleotides read TGTGCCAGCAGTGCGGGGGCGAGCTCTGCAAACACCATATATTTT. As protein: CASSAGASSANTIYF.

This clonotype showed up many times. This chain uses TRBV7-9 with TRBJ1-5, with D perhaps TRBD1 (5 bases). From germline, CDR1 is SEHNR and CDR2 FQNEAQ (reference sequence). Trimming removed 4 bases at V and 6 bases at J, with 10 bases between. This CDR3 has 13 amino acids. CDR3 loop: CASSSTDTQPQHF. The CDR3 DNA follows: TGTGCCAGCAGCTCCACGGACACTCAGCCCCAGCATTTT. The full variable domain, completed using reference TRBV7-9 and TRBJ1-5, is DTGVSQNPRHKITKRGQNVTFRCDPISEHNRLYWYRQTLGQGPEFLTYFQNEAQLEKSRLLSDRFSAERPKGSFSTLEIQRTEQGDSAMYLCASSSTDTQPQHFGDGTRLSIL.

The chain carries TRBV2 and TRBJ1-2; 9 bases match TRBD1. Trimming removed 6 bases from V and 9 bases from J; junction bases left unmatched: 8. The CDR3 length is 13 residues. From germline, CDR1 is SNHLY and CDR2 FYNNEI. CDR3: CASSVRTGERYTF. The DNA of the CDR3 is TGTGCCAGCAGCGTTCGGACAGGGGAACGCTACACCTTC. Full variable domain (remainder filled in from reference TRBV2 and TRBJ1-2): EPEVTQTPSHQVTQMGQEVILRCVPISNHLYFYWYRQILGQKVEFLVSFYNNEISEKSEIFDDQFSVERPDGSNFTLKIRSTKLEDSAMYFCASSVRTGERYTFGSGTRLTVV.

This clonotype came up many times. V usage is TRBV7-9 and J usage is TRBJ1-5; TRBD1 matches 8 bases. V lost 6 bases to trimming and J lost 7 bases; unmatched junction nucleotides: 2. The CDR3 sequence is 12 residues long. Germline V gene lookup returns CDR1 SEHNR and CDR2 FQNEAQ (reference sequence). CDR3 in amino acids: CASSGQGQPQHF. CDR3 DNA sequence: TGTGCCAGCAGTGGACAGGGCCAGCCCCAGCATTTT.

This sequence joins TRBV7-9 and TRBJ2-5; D is perhaps TRBD2 (6 bases). V was trimmed by 4 bases and J by 5 bases, leaving 14 bases between them. This CDR3 is 14 amino acids long. CDR1 and CDR2 (germline): SEHNR, FQNEAQ (reference sequence). CDR3 loop: CASSSVGEAETQYF. The CDR3 nucleotides read TGTGCCAGCAGCTCAGTGGGGGAGGCGGAGACCCAGTACTTC.